Listed here is a single T cell receptor (beta chain). Antigen specificity is unknown. The CDR3 contains 15 residues. The germline gives CDR1 SEHNR, CDR2 FQNEAQ (reference sequence). V gave up 3 bases and J gave up 7 bases; unmatched junction bases: 4. The record originates from a study of B cell selection in AIRE deficiency. Regulatory T cells were sorted as CD4+CD25hiCD127low/negative cells. Profiling relied on immunoSEQ multiplex PCR, and the TCRdb table lists in-frame clones only, not all of them. The table records over 20,000 clones, about 93% of them present only once. Notes on the study in general: Around 31% of healthy-shared Treg TCRbeta sequences appeared in patient Tconv cells.

The J gene is TRBJ1-4, the V gene TRBV7-9; 11 bases are shared with TRBD1. Sequencing input: CD4+CD25+ Tregs sorted from PBMCs. The sequence was obtained from a human donor in good health. CDR3 DNA sequence: TGTGCCAGCAGCTTGGGACAGGGGGGAGGTGAAAAACTGTTTTTT. The encoded protein is CASSLGQGGGEKLFF. The full variable domain, its missing parts supplied by reference TRBV7-9 and TRBJ1-4, is DTGVSQNPRHKITKRGQNVTFRCDPISEHNRLYWYRQTLGQGPEFLTYFQNEAQLEKSRLLSDRFSAERPKGSFSTLEIQRTEQGDSAMYLCASSLGQGGGEKLFFGSGTQLSVL.